These 32 T cell receptor beta chains were sequenced from one sample in a study of beta chain features in type 1 diabetes. Investigators reverse transcribed all isolated RNA, so they sequenced expressed TCRB transcripts. Repertoires were generated with immunoSEQ multiplex PCR, while TCRdb's copy carries only in-frame clones and drops some. The top ten clones hold roughly 0.56% of a sample with roughly 14,000 clones, around two fifths of them seen once. The sequencing sample was made of stem cell memory CD4+ T cells from blood. The receptors originated from a woman between 35 and 50 years old in good health.

This clone was observed a single time. The CDR3 DNA reads as TGTGCCAGCAGTTCTAGCGGGGCGGGGACAGATACGCAGTATTTT. Protein: CASSSSGAGTDTQYF. This rearrangement joins TRBV6-5 to TRBJ2-3, with 9 bases aligning to TRBD2. V trimming: 4 bases; J trimming: 3 bases; junction bases outside the gene matches: 5. Germline-derived CDR1 and CDR2 are MNHEY and SVGAGI. The CDR3 extends over 15 amino acids.

This clone has only a few counts. The chain is built from TRBV4-3 and TRBJ2-2, with 10 bases fitting TRBD2. This CDR3 comprises 18 residues. The V gene end was trimmed by 0 bases and the J gene end by 4 bases; junction bases not matched to a gene: 8. Germline CDR1 and CDR2: LGHNA and YSLEER. CDR3 sequence reads: CASSQDRGVAGGTGELFF. In DNA form, the CDR3 reads TGCGCCAGCAGCCAAGATCGGGGGGTAGCGGGGGGCACCGGGGAGCTGTTTTTT.

The chain links TRBV7-8 to TRBJ1-2; D is undetermined. The length of the CDR3 is 16 residues. Germline values: CDR1 SGHVS, CDR2 FQNEAQ. Trimming left V 1 base short and J 6 bases short, with 18 bases between. CDR3 DNA sequence: TGTGCCAGCAGCTTAGGGTCGCGGTGGCCGCGGAATGGCTACACCTTC. Translation gives CASSLGSRWPRNGYTF.

The chain uses TRBV5-1 and TRBJ1-6, with 9 bases that match TRBD1. Losses at the gene ends were 5 bases for V and 7 bases for J; bases not matched to a gene: 13. CDR1 and CDR2 from the germline V gene are SGHRS and YFSETQ. The CDR3 spans 17 residues. The DNA for the CDR3 is TGCGCCAGCAGTCGGAAGGTGGGACAGGGTGACAATTCACCCCTCCACTTT. Protein: CASSRKVGQGDNSPLHF.

The J gene is TRBJ2-1, the V gene TRBV13; D may be TRBD1 (5 bases). Trimming shortened V by 5 bases and J by 6 bases, and 8 bases separated the two germline ends. This CDR3 region has 12 residues. The germline V gene encodes CDR1 PRHDT and CDR2 FYEKMQ (reference sequence). CDR3 sequence reads: CASSGRGNEQFF. CDR3 DNA sequence: TGTGCCAGCAGCGGTAGGGGCAATGAGCAGTTCTTC.

This clone was observed a handful of times. The chain has TRBV18 and TRBJ2-7; 10 bases map to TRBD1. J was trimmed by 6 bases and V by 3 bases; bases with no gene match: 17. The germline V gene encodes CDR1 KGHSH and CDR2 LQKENI. This CDR3 contains 18 residues. The CDR3: CASSPTSGYWDRGLEQYF. The CDR3 nucleotides are TGTGCCAGCTCACCGACGTCCGGGTATTGGGACAGGGGTCTCGAGCAGTACTTC.

This clone was counted between two and nine times. At one of its ends the junction is not consistent with the germline gene, which may arise from a read error. The identical CDR3 is also encoded by other nucleotide sequences in the sample. This chain uses TRBV7-2 with TRBJ2-7; the match to TRBD2 covers 11 bases. The germline V gene has CDR1 SGHTA and CDR2 FQGNSA. The CDR3 sequence is 13 residues long. The CDR3 region is CASSLAGGYEQYF. The CDR3 DNA reads as TGTGCCAGCAGCCTAGCGGGGGGCTACGAGCAGTACTTC. Variable domain in full (rest from reference TRBV7-2 and TRBJ2-7): GAGVSQSPSNKVTEKGKDVELRCDPISGHTALYWYRQSLGQGLEFLIYFQGNSAPDKSGLPSDRFSAERTGGSVSTLTIQRTQQEDSAVYLCASSLAGGYEQYFGPGTRLTVT.

This chain links TRBV27 with TRBJ1-3, with 9 bases lining up with TRBD1. With V trimmed by 3 bases and J by 4 bases, 7 bases remained unmatched. CDR1 is MNHEY, CDR2 SMNVEV, per germline (reference sequence). This CDR3 contains 16 residues. The CDR3 DNA sequence: TGTGCCAGCAGTTTGGGACAGGGAACGCTAGGAAACACCATATATTTT. Residues: CASSLGQGTLGNTIYF.

V is TRBV10-3 and J is TRBJ1-1; D gene uncertain. Trimming removed 4 bases at V and 4 bases at J, with 13 bases between. The CDR3 spans 14 residues. CDR1 and CDR2 from the germline V gene are ENHRY and SYGVKD. CDR3 sequence reads: CAISAIGGGTEAFF. CDR3 sequence (DNA): TGTGCCATCAGTGCGATCGGCGGCGGCACTGAAGCTTTCTTT.

The gene calls are TRBV20-1 and TRBJ1-1; D not resolved. The V gene lost 3 bases and the J gene lost 8 bases, with 10 bases spanning the gap. Germline CDR1 and CDR2: DFQATT and SNEGSKA (reference sequence). The CDR3 totals 11 residues. DNA for the CDR3: TGCAGTGCTAGGGACTACAGCGAAGCTTTCTTT. This encodes CSARDYSEAFF.

This clone has only a few counts. This chain uses TRBV6-5 with TRBJ2-7; D remains unclear. The germline gives CDR1 MNHEY, CDR2 SVGAGI. V shed 5 bases and J shed 4 bases, with 9 bases lying between them. CDR3 size: 12 residues. The CDR3 nucleotides read TGTGCCAGCAGTGTTCTTCTGTACGAGCAGTACTTC. Translated, it gives CASSVLLYEQYF.

This clone was picked up a small number of times. CDR3 DNA: TGCGCCAGCAGCCAAGAGACAGGGGCGTTCTACGAGCAGTACTTC. Its protein product is CASSQETGAFYEQYF. J is TRBJ2-7 and V is TRBV4-1, with TRBD1 matching over 8 bases. Germline V CDR1 and CDR2: MGHRA, YSYEKL. CDR3 length: 15 amino acids. Trimming removed 0 bases from V and 3 bases from J; junction bases left unmatched: 4.

In this sample, this clone turned up a few times. The chain links TRBV15 to TRBJ2-1, with 14 nucleotides matching TRBD2. This CDR3 region has 20 residues. Germline assignment: CDR1 LNHNV and CDR2 YYDKDF (reference sequence). J was trimmed by 1 base and V by 5 bases; bases with no gene match: 13. The CDR3 loop reads CATSVPYGRTSGGSYNEQFF. The CDR3 DNA follows: TGTGCCACCAGCGTCCCATATGGTCGGACTAGCGGGGGGTCCTACAATGAGCAGTTCTTC.

The chain carries TRBV7-2 and TRBJ1-1; weak D call: TRBD1 (5 bases). The CDR3 covers 18 residues. The V and J ends lost 5 bases and 1 base respectively, with 23 bases between them. CDR1 is SGHTA, CDR2 FQGNSA, per germline. CDR3 region: CASSGTVGGISANTEAFF. For the CDR3, the DNA is TGTGCCAGCAGCGGGACTGTGGGGGGTATTTCGGCGAACACTGAAGCTTTCTTT.

This clone has more than one count but fewer than ten. V usage is TRBV15 and J usage is TRBJ2-1; D perhaps matches TRBD2 (5 bases). This CDR3 is built from 13 residues. Looked up from germline, CDR1 is LNHNV and CDR2 is YYDKDF (reference sequence). V lost 1 base to trimming and J lost 8 bases, with 9 bases between them. The CDR3 DNA is TGTGCCACCAGCAGAGTGGGTAGCGATGAGCAGTTCTTC. Translating it yields CATSRVGSDEQFF. Full variable domain (missing parts from reference TRBV15 and TRBJ2-1): DAMVIQNPRYQVTQFGKPVTLSCSQTLNHNVMYWYQQKSSQAPKLLFHYYDKDFNNEADTPDNFQSRRPNTSFCFLDIRSPGLGDTAMYLCATSRVGSDEQFFGPGTRLTVL.

The V call is TRBV18, the J call TRBJ2-7, with TRBD2 identical over 13 bases. The CDR3 contains 17 residues. Germline V gives CDR1 KGHSH, CDR2 LQKENI. With 3 bases clipped from V and 2 bases from J, the junction kept 7 bases outside the gene matches. The CDR3 nucleotides read TGTGCCAGCTCACCTCGACTAGCGGGGGGCAGTACCTACGAGCAGTACTTC. As protein: CASSPRLAGGSTYEQYF. The full variable domain, with the rest looked up from reference TRBV18 and TRBJ2-7, is NAGVMQNPRHLVRRRGQEARLRCSPMKGHSHVYWYRQLPEEGLKFMVYLQKENIIDESGMPKERFSAEFPKEGPSILRIQQVVRGDSAAYFCASSPRLAGGSTYEQYFGPGTRLTVT.

This clone was counted between two and nine times. The chain carries TRBV18 and TRBJ1-2; TRBD1 matches at 8 bases. Per the germline V gene, CDR1 is KGHSH and CDR2 is LQKENI. This CDR3 has 12 residues. With V trimmed by 3 bases and J by 10 bases, 4 bases remained unmatched. The CDR3 loop reads CASSPDRVDYTF. The CDR3 nucleotides read TGTGCCAGCTCACCGGACAGGGTAGACTACACCTTC.

The CDR3 protein is CASRSSRGDYNEQFF. For the CDR3, the DNA is TGTGCCAGCAGGTCCTCGCGGGGGGACTACAATGAGCAGTTCTTC. The chain employs TRBV7-2 and TRBJ2-1; the match to TRBD2 covers 8 bases. The CDR3 runs 15 residues. After removal of 6 bases from V and 3 bases from J, the junction contained 7 bases not matched to a gene. Germline assignment: CDR1 SGHTA and CDR2 FQGNSA.

The chain employs TRBV5-1 and TRBJ2-3, with 10 bases that match TRBD2. The germline gives CDR1 SGHRS, CDR2 YFSETQ. The CDR3 is 15 amino acids. V lost 4 bases to trimming and J lost 3 bases; unmatched junction nucleotides: 5. The CDR3 spells CASSPGLADTDTQYF. CDR3 nucleotides: TGCGCCAGCAGCCCCGGACTAGCGGATACAGATACGCAGTATTTT. Together with reference TRBV5-1 and TRBJ2-3, the CDR3 gives the full variable domain: KAGVTQTPRYLIKTRGQQVTLSCSPISGHRSVSWYQQTPGQGLQFLFEYFSETQRNKGNFPGRFSGRQFSNSRSEMNVSTLELGDSALYLCASSPGLADTDTQYFGPGTRLTVL.

In this sample, this clone turned up a few times. V is TRBV11-2 and J is TRBJ2-7, with a tentative D call TRBD2 (6 bases). Germline V gene sequence: CDR1 SGHAT, CDR2 FQNNGV. This CDR3 is built from 16 residues. Trimming took off 2 bases at V and 5 bases at J, with 19 bases between the two ends. CDR3 protein: CASSLKSLAGYDEQYF. DNA of the CDR3: TGTGCCAGCAGCTTAAAGTCCCTGGCGGGGTACGACGAGCAGTACTTC.

The chain couples TRBV6-5 to TRBJ1-1, with D possibly matching TRBD1 (5 bases). Trimming stripped 4 bases from V and 3 bases from J, with 12 bases between. CDR1 and CDR2 from the germline V gene are MNHEY and SVGAGI. The CDR3 length is 14 residues. The DNA of the CDR3 is TGTGCCAGCAGTTCGAGTGCAGGGCACACTGAAGCTTTCTTT. It codes for CASSSSAGHTEAFF.

This clone was seen a few times. V is TRBV9 and J is TRBJ2-2; D ambiguous. The CDR3 spans 16 residues. Germline CDR1 SGDLS, CDR2 YYNGEE. V lost 4 bases to trimming and J lost 0 bases, with 13 bases between them. The CDR3 reads CASSPHRDANTGELFF. DNA of the CDR3: TGTGCCAGCAGCCCGCACAGAGACGCGAACACCGGGGAGCTGTTTTTT.

This chain links TRBV5-1 with TRBJ1-3; TRBD1 might be the D (5 bases). Looked up from germline, CDR1 is SGHRS and CDR2 is YFSETQ. This CDR3 spans 15 amino acids. V lost 0 bases and J 1 base, leaving 8 bases between the germline ends. The CDR3: CASSLDRGSGNTIYF. CDR3 DNA: TGCGCCAGCAGCTTGGATCGGGGGTCTGGAAACACCATATATTTT.

This clone showed up just a few times. The genes are TRBV10-3 and TRBJ1-2; a weak D match, TRBD1 (6 bases). The CDR3 loop spans 16 amino acids. V was shortened by 4 bases and J by 6 bases, with 21 bases between the two germline ends. Per germline, CDR1 ENHRY and CDR2 SYGVKD. This CDR3 is CAISAGRGTVLNGYTF. DNA for the CDR3: TGTGCCATCAGTGCGGGCAGGGGAACCGTCCTGAATGGCTACACCTTC.

This clone was seen only a few times. The chain recombines TRBV7-6 with TRBJ2-7; a possible D gene is TRBD2 (5 bases). The V end was cut by 5 bases, the J end by 6 bases, with 17 bases between. Germline V gene lookup returns CDR1 SGHVS and CDR2 FNYEAQ. This CDR3 is built from 14 residues. For the CDR3, the DNA is TGTGCCAGCAGCGACAATCTCGGAGGCAGCGAGCAGTACTTC. It yields the protein CASSDNLGGSEQYF. The full variable domain, rest sourced from reference TRBV7-6 and TRBJ2-7, is GAGVSQSPRYKVTKRGQDVALRCDPISGHVSLYWYRQALGQGPEFLTYFNYEAQQDKSGLPNDRFSAERPEGSISTLTIQRTEQRDSAMYRCASSDNLGGSEQYFGPGTRLTVT.

The chain recombines TRBV5-1 with TRBJ2-7, with TRBD2 identical over 8 bases. CDR1 and CDR2 (germline): SGHRS, YFSETQ. Trimming took 1 base from V and 7 from J; bases not matched to a gene: 13. The CDR3 has 16 residues. The CDR3 region has the DNA TGCGCCAGCAGCTTGAGCCAGCGGGGGCCCTCGGGGGAGCAGTACTTC. Translation gives CASSLSQRGPSGEQYF. Supplemented by reference TRBV5-1 and TRBJ2-7, the full variable domain reads KAGVTQTPRYLIKTRGQQVTLSCSPISGHRSVSWYQQTPGQGLQFLFEYFSETQRNKGNFPGRFSGRQFSNSRSEMNVSTLELGDSALYLCASSLSQRGPSGEQYFGPGTRLTVT.

The J gene is TRBJ1-2, the V gene TRBV4-1; 8 nucleotides line up with TRBD1. Germline V CDR1 and CDR2: MGHRA, YSYEKL. The CDR3 sequence is 16 residues long. V gave up 1 base and J gave up 4 bases; unmatched junction bases: 8. CDR3 in DNA: TGCGCCAGCAGCCAAGGTGACAGGGGAGGGGGCTATGGCTACACCTTC. Translation gives CASSQGDRGGGYGYTF.

This clone was found once. The V and J genes are TRBV7-2 and TRBJ2-3; D is perhaps TRBD2 (5 bases). The CDR3 has 15 residues. Trimming shortened V by 5 bases and J by 8 bases, and 20 bases separated the two germline ends. CDR1 and CDR2 from the germline V gene are SGHTA and FQGNSA. This chain's CDR3 is CASSPVTGHRGTQYF. The CDR3 DNA follows: TGTGCCAGCAGCCCAGTGACGGGCCATCGGGGTACGCAGTATTTT.

The CDR3 DNA sequence: TGCGCCAGCAGCCGGACAGGAGCCTCCACCCTGAACACTGAAGCTTTCTTT. Residues: CASSRTGASTLNTEAFF. V is TRBV4-1 and J is TRBJ1-1; 7 bases are shared with TRBD1. J lost 0 bases, V lost 4 bases, and 11 bases had no gene match. This CDR3 is 17 amino acids long. Germline CDR1 and CDR2: MGHRA and YSYEKL.

A few counts support this clone. CDR3 sequence reads: CASSLDRGSPDTQYF. The CDR3, as DNA: TGCGCCAGCAGCTTGGACCGGGGAAGCCCAGATACGCAGTATTTT. The chain has TRBV5-1 and TRBJ2-3; weak D call: TRBD2 (5 bases). Trimming shortened V by 0 bases and J by 4 bases, and 12 bases separated the two germline ends. This CDR3 spans 15 amino acids. The germline V gene has CDR1 SGHRS and CDR2 YFSETQ.

The gene calls are TRBV4-2 and TRBJ1-1; D call uncertain. CDR3 size: 17 residues. V was pared by 3 bases and J by 0 bases, with 17 bases between. Per the germline V gene, CDR1 is LGHNA and CDR2 is YNFKEQ. The CDR3 DNA reads as TGTGCCAGCAGCCATGAGCCTGGAGGACGGCTGAACACTGAAGCTTTCTTT. This sequence encodes CASSHEPGGRLNTEAFF.

This clone has only a few counts. The V call is TRBV7-2, the J call TRBJ1-6; no clear D. The CDR3 length is 17 residues. V shed 5 bases and J shed 7 bases, with 21 bases lying between them. Germline V gene lookup returns CDR1 SGHTA and CDR2 FQGNSA. The CDR3 bases are TGTGCCAGCAGCCCTAGGACTAGCCTTAAGAGCAATTCACCCCTCCACTTT. Its translation: CASSPRTSLKSNSPLHF.